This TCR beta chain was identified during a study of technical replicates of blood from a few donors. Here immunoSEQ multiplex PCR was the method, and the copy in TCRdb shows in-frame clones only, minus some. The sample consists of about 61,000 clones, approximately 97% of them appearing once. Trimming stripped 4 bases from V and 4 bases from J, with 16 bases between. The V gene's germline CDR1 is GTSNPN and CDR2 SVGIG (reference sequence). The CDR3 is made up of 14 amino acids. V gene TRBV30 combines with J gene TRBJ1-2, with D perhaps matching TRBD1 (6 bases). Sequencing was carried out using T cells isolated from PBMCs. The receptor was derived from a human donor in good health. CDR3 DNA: TGTGCCTGGACCCGGCCAGGGGCGCTCTATGGCTACACCTTC. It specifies CAWTRPGALYGYTF.